This TCR beta chain was observed in a study of PD-L1 blockade in urothelial cancer. Study overall: Enrolled patients had been treated previously with 0 to 3 chemotherapy regimens. Study-wide results and caveats: Better progression-free and overall survival followed lower pretreatment blood clonality.

Sample time point: peripheral blood 6 weeks after treatment start. CDR3 size: 16 residues. CDR1 is SGHKS and CDR2 is YYEKEE in the germline V gene (reference sequence). V trimming: 5 bases; J trimming: 3 bases; junction bases outside the gene matches: 7. Produced via immunoSEQ multiplex PCR; TCRdb's table is partial and in-frame only. Of about 45,000 clones listed, about 90% were seen once; the top ten hold around 7%. This clone was detected once. What it binds is unknown. The input for sequencing was PBMCs, taken around atezolizumab (anti-PD-L1) treatment. This receptor was taken from a man between 65 and 85 years old with urothelial cancer. The chain uses TRBV5-5 and TRBJ1-4; 10 bases align to TRBD1. The CDR3 sequence: CASSSTGGTANEKLFF. CDR3 DNA: TGTGCCAGCAGTTCGACAGGGGGCACGGCTAATGAAAAACTGTTTTTT.